This T cell receptor (beta chain) was captured by sequencing in a study of blood T cell repertoires in COVID-19. Study details: PBMCs, B-cell-depleted T cells, or T cells provided the cDNA or gDNA that made up the material.

This clone was detected only a few times. The CDR3 spans 13 residues. Germline loops: CDR1 SGHRS, CDR2 YFSETQ. The V end was cut by 4 bases, the J end by 5 bases, with 9 bases between. In the authors' workflow: For nucleated cells, counts were estimated from reference gene primer amplification. Sequenced by immunoSEQ multiplex PCR; TCRdb stores in-frame clones only, minus some. The DNA gave D and trimming, while V, J and clone size come from that table. The sample has roughly 400,000 clones, around 90% seen once. The sequence derives from a man aged 18-30 years who had recovered from COVID-19. Sequencing used PBMCs or T cells enriched from blood (not recorded which). The V and J genes are TRBV5-1 and TRBJ1-4; D perhaps matches TRBD1 (5 bases). For the CDR3, the DNA is TGCGCCAGCAGCACGGACACCAATGAAAAACTGTTTTTT. Translating gives CASSTDTNEKLFF.